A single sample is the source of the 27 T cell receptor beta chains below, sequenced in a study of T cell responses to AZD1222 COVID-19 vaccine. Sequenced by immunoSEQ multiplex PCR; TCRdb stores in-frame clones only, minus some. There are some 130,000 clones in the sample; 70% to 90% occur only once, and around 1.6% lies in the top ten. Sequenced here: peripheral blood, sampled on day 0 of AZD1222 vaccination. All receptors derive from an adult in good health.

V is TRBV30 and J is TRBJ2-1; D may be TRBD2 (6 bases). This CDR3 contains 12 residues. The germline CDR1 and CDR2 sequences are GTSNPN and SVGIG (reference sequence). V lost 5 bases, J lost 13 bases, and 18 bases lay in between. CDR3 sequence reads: CAWGLLGGFQFF. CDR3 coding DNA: TGTGCCTGGGGGCTACTTGGGGGGTTCCAGTTCTTC.

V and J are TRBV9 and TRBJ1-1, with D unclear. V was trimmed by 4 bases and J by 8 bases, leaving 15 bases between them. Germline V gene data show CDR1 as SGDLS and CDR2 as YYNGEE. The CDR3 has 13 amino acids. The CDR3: CASSLTGVGEAFF. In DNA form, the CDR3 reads TGTGCCAGCAGCCTTACTGGGGTTGGCGAAGCTTTCTTT.

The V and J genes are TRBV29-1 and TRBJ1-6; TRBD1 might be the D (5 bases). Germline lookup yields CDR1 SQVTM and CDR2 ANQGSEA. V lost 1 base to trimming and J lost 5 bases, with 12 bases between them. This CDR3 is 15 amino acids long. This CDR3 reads CSVEAGSRDNSPLHF. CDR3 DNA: TGCAGCGTTGAAGCAGGGTCCAGGGATAATTCACCCCTCCACTTT.

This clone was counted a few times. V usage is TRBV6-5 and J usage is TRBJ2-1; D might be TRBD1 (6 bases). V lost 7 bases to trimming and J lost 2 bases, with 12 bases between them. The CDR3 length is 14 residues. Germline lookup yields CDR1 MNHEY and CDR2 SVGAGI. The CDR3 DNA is TGTGCCAGCATGAACAGGGAAACCTACAATGAGCAGTTCTTC. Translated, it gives CASMNRETYNEQFF.

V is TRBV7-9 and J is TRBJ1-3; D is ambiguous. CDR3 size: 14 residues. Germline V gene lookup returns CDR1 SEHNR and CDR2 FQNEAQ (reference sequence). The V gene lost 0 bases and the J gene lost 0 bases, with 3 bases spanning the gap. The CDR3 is CASSLAGSGNTIYF. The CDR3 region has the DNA TGTGCCAGCAGCTTAGCGGGCTCTGGAAACACCATATATTTT.

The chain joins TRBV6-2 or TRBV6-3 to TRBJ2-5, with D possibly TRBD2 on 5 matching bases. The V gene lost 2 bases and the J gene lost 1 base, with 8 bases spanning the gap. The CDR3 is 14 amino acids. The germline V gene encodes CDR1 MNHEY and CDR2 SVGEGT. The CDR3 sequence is CASSYRLPQETQYF. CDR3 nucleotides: TGTGCCAGCAGTTACCGACTACCCCAAGAGACCCAGTACTTC.

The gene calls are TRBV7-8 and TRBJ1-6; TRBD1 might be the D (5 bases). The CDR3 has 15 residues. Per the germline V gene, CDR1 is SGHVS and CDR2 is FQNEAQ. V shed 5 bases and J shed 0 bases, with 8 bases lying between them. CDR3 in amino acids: CASSLGLSYNSPLHF. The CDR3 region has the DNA TGTGCCAGCAGCCTGGGGCTCTCCTATAATTCACCCCTCCACTTT.

Written as DNA, the CDR3 is TGCGCCAGCAGCCTAGGGTTGTCTGAAAAACTGTTTTTT. Encoded protein: CASSLGLSEKLFF. The V and J genes are TRBV5-1 and TRBJ1-4; the D is unclear. Germline V gives CDR1 SGHRS, CDR2 YFSETQ. Trimming removed 4 bases at V and 7 bases at J, with 11 bases between. The CDR3 is 13 amino acids.

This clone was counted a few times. The chain's CDR3 is CASAVGEKGNTIYF. The CDR3 DNA sequence: TGTGCCAGCGCGGTAGGGGAAAAGGGAAACACCATATATTTT. This chain joins TRBV7-8 and TRBJ1-3, with D tentatively TRBD1 (5 bases). In germline, CDR1 is SGHVS, CDR2 FQNEAQ. Trimming cost V 8 bases and J 4 bases, with 15 bases left between them. The CDR3 has 14 residues.

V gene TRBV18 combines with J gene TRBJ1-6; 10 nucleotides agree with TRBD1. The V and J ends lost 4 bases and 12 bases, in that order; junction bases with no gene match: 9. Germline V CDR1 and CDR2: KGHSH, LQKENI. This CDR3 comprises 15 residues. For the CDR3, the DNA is TGTGCCAGCTCACAAATCGACAGGGGGCGGGAACCCCTCCACTTT. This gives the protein CASSQIDRGREPLHF.

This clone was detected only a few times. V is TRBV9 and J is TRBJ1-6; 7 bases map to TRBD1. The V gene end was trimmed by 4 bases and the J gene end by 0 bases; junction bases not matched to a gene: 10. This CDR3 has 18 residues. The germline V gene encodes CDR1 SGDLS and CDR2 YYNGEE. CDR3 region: CASSNRQGLSSYNSPLHF. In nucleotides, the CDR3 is TGTGCCAGCAGCAACCGACAGGGCCTGAGCTCCTATAATTCACCCCTCCACTTT.

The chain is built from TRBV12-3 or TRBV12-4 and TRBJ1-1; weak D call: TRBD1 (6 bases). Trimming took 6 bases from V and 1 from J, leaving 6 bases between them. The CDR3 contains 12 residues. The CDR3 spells CASRQGNTEAFF. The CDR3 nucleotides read TGTGCCAGCAGACAGGGGAACACTGAAGCTTTCTTT.

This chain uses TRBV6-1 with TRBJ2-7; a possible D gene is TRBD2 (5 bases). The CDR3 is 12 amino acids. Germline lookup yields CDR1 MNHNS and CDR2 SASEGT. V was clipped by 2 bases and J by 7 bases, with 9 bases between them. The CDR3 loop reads CASSELEAEQYF. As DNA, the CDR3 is TGTGCCAGCAGTGAATTGGAGGCAGAGCAGTACTTC.

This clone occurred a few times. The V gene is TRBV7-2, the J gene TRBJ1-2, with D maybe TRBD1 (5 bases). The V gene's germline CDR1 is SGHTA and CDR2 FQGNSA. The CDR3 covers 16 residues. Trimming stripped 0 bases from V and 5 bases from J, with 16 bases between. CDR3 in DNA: TGTGCCAGCAGCTTAGCTTCGGGTACAGGAGGATATGGCTACACCTTC. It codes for CASSLASGTGGYGYTF.

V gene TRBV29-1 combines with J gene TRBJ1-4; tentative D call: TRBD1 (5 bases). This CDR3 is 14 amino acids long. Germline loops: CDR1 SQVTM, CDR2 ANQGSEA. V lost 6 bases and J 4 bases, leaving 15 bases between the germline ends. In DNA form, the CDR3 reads TGCAGCGTGGCCCGGGACGGACGTAATGAAAAACTGTTTTTT. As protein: CSVARDGRNEKLFF.

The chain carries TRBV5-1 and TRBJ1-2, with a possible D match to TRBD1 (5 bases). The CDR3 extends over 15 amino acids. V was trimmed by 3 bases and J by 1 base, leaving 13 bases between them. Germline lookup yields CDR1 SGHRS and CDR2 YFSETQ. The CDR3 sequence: CASSSIDSGNYGYTF. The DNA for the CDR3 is TGCGCCAGCAGCTCTATCGACAGCGGTAACTATGGCTACACCTTC.

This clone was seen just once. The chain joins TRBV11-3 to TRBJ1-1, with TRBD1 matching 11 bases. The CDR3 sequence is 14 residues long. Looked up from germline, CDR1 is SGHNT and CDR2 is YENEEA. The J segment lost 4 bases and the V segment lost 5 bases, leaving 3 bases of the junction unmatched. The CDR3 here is CASSPGTGGTEAFF. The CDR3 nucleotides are TGTGCCAGCAGCCCCGGGACAGGGGGCACTGAAGCTTTCTTT. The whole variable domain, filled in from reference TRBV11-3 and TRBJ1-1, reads EAGVVQSPRYKIIEKKQPVAFWCNPISGHNTLYWYLQNLGQGPELLIRYENEEAVDDSQLPKDRFSAERLKGVDSTLKIQPAELGDSAVYLCASSPGTGGTEAFFGQGTRLTVV.

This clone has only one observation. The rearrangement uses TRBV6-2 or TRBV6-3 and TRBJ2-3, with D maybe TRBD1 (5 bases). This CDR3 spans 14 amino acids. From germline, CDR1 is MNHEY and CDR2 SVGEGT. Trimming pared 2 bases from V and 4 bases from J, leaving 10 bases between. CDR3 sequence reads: CASSYQSRADTQYF. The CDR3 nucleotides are TGTGCCAGCAGTTACCAATCCAGGGCAGATACGCAGTATTTT.

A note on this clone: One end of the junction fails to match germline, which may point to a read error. The DNA for the CDR3 is TGTGTCAGCAGCCCCCTGCGGGAGAAGTTGAACAATGAGCAGTTCTTC. It specifies CVSSPLREKLNNEQFF. The chain employs TRBV7-9 and TRBJ2-1; TRBD2 matches at 7 bases. The CDR3 has 16 amino acids. The germline V gene has CDR1 SEHNR and CDR2 FQNEAQ (reference sequence).

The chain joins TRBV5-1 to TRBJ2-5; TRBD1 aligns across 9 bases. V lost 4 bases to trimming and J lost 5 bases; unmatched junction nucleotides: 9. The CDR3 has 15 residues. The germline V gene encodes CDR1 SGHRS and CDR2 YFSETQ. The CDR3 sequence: CASSKRDREVETQYF. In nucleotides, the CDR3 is TGCGCCAGCAGCAAGCGGGACAGGGAGGTGGAGACCCAGTACTTC.

Written as DNA, the CDR3 is TGTGCCAGCAGTTTATTGGGTCTCGGAGGCATCAATTCACCCCTCCACTTT. Protein: CASSLLGLGGINSPLHF. This chain joins TRBV27 and TRBJ1-6; no clear D. Looked up from germline, CDR1 is MNHEY and CDR2 is SMNVEV (reference sequence). CDR3 length: 17 residues. The V and J ends lost 1 base and 7 bases respectively, with 17 bases between them.

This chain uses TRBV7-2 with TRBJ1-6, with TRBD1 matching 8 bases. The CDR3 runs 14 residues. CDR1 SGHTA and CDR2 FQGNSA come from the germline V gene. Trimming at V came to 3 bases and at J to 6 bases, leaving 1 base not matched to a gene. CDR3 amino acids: CASSFDRGNSPLHF. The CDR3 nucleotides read TGTGCCAGCAGCTTTGACAGGGGTAATTCACCCCTCCACTTT.

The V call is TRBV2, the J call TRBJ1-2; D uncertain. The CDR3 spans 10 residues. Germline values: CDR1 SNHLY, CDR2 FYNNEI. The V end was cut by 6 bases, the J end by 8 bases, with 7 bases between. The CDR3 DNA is TGTGCCAGCAGCCCGGGAGGCTACACCTTC. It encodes CASSPGGYTF.

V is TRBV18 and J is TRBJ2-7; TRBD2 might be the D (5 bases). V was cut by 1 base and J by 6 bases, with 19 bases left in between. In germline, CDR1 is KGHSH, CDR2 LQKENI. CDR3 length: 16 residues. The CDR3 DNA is TGTGCCAGCTCACCACGAATCCCCACCGCGGGTACCGAGCAGTACTTC. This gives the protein CASSPRIPTAGTEQYF. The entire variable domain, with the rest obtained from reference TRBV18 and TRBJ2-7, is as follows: NAGVMQNPRHLVRRRGQEARLRCSPMKGHSHVYWYRQLPEEGLKFMVYLQKENIIDESGMPKERFSAEFPKEGPSILRIQQVVRGDSAAYFCASSPRIPTAGTEQYFGPGTRLTVT.

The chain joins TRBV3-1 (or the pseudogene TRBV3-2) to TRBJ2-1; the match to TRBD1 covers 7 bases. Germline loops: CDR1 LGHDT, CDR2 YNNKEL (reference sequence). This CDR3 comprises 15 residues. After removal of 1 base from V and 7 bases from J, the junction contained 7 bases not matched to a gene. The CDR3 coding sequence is TGTGCCAGCAGCCAAGGTCCAGGGGGAAATAATGAGCAGTTCTTC. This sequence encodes CASSQGPGGNNEQFF.

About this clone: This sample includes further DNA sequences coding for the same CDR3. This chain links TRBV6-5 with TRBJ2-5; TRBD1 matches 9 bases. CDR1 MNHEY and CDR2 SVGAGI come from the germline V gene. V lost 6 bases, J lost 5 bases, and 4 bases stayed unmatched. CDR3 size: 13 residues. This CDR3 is CASSRDRDETQYF. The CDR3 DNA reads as TGTGCCAGCAGCCGGGACAGGGATGAGACCCAGTACTTC.

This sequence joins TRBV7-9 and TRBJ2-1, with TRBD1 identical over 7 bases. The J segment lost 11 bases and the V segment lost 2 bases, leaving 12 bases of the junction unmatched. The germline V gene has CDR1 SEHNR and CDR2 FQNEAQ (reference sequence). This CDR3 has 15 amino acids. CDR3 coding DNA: TGTGCCAGCAGCTTACAGGGTTTTAGGGACAGACAGCAGTTCTTC. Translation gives CASSLQGFRDRQQFF.